A single sample is the source of the 17 T cell receptor beta chains below, sequenced in a study of vaccination effects on CD4 cells after COVID-19. Using immunoSEQ multiplex PCR, the repertoire was profiled, and TCRdb retains in-frame clones only, with some absent. The table has nearly 45,000 clones, roughly 80% seen once. Their recognized antigens are unknown. Sequencing was preceded by expansion of antigen-specific CD4+ T cells with viral peptide pools in the ViraFEST assay. Culture proceeded for more than 8 days, and CD4+ T cells were then isolated. The person acquired a PCR-confirmed SARS-CoV-2 infection between March and December 2020. The material sequenced was CD4+ T cells from PBMCs cultured with a peptide pool, taken before COVID-19 vaccination. These receptor sequences come from a human donor who had a prior SARS-CoV-2 infection.

The chain combines TRBV6-1 with TRBJ2-1, with 8 nucleotides matching TRBD2. This CDR3 is built from 16 residues. The germline V gene encodes CDR1 MNHNS and CDR2 SASEGT. V was pared by 0 bases and J by 3 bases, with 4 bases of the junction left unmatched. In nucleotides, the CDR3 is TGTGCCAGCAGTGAAGCTGCGGGGGGCGGCTACAATGAGCAGTTCTTC. Amino acid sequence: CASSEAAGGGYNEQFF.

The V gene is TRBV2, the J gene TRBJ2-7, with 9 bases aligning to TRBD1. CDR3 length equals 14 residues. V gave up 3 bases and J gave up 5 bases; unmatched junction bases: 5. Germline V lookup: CDR1 SNHLY, CDR2 FYNNEI. For the CDR3, the DNA is TGTGCCAGCAGTGACTCCGACAGGGGGGACGAGCAGTACTTC. Translated, it gives CASSDSDRGDEQYF.

The rearrangement uses TRBV9 and TRBJ2-2; TRBD1 might be the D (5 bases). Trimming took off 3 bases at V and 6 bases at J, with 12 bases between the two ends. Germline V CDR1 and CDR2: SGDLS, YYNGEE. The CDR3 is 14 residues long. The CDR3 DNA reads TGTGCCAGCAGCGCCAGGGTCTCCGCCGGGGAGCTGTTTTTT. Translating gives CASSARVSAGELFF.

The V and J genes are TRBV30 and TRBJ2-7; D remains ambiguous. The V gene's germline CDR1 is GTSNPN and CDR2 SVGIG (reference sequence). The V and J ends lost 2 bases and 0 bases respectively, with 17 bases between them. CDR3 length: 16 residues. The CDR3 is CAWSPLGARSSYEQYF. The CDR3 DNA is TGTGCCTGGAGTCCCCTCGGAGCAAGGAGCTCCTACGAGCAGTACTTC.

In this sample, this clone turned up a few times. The chain joins TRBV7-3 to TRBJ2-5, with 9 bases lining up with TRBD2. Losses at the gene ends were 0 bases for V and 5 bases for J; bases not matched to a gene: 4. CDR3 size: 15 residues. CDR1 and CDR2 (germline): SGHTA, FQGTGA. The CDR3 coding sequence is TGTGCCAGCAGCTTAACTGGACTAGCGATGGAGACCCAGTACTTC. Translating gives CASSLTGLAMETQYF. Complete variable domain (other parts from reference TRBV7-3 and TRBJ2-5): GAGVSQTPSNKVTEKGKYVELRCDPISGHTALYWYRQSLGQGPEFLIYFQGTGAADDSGLPNDRFFAVRPEGSVSTLKIQRTERGDSAVYLCASSLTGLAMETQYFGPGTRLLVL.

V usage is TRBV2 and J usage is TRBJ1-1; D possibly corresponds to TRBD1 (5 bases). Germline-derived CDR1 and CDR2 are SNHLY and FYNNEI. The CDR3 has 14 amino acids. The ends were cut back, 7 bases at V and 6 bases at J, with 18 bases in the middle. The CDR3 protein is CASTQGSGDPEAFF. In DNA, the CDR3 is TGTGCCAGCACTCAAGGGTCGGGGGACCCTGAAGCTTTCTTT.

The chain is built from TRBV7-9 and TRBJ1-1; the D is unclear. The germline gives CDR1 SEHNR, CDR2 FQNEAQ (reference sequence). The CDR3 has 16 amino acids. V lost 5 bases and J lost 1, with 17 bases in between. CDR3 region: CASSGTEGISNTEAFF. For the CDR3, the DNA is TGTGCCAGCAGCGGTACGGAGGGAATTTCGAACACTGAAGCTTTCTTT.

CDR3 DNA: TGTGCCAGCATTCCGGACAGGGGGCGCGACTATGGCTACACCTTC. Encoded protein: CASIPDRGRDYGYTF. The V and J genes are TRBV7-2 and TRBJ1-2; 11 nucleotides line up with TRBD1. Germline V CDR1 and CDR2: SGHTA, FQGNSA. CDR3 size: 15 residues. V shed 7 bases and J 3 bases; nucleotides not matched to a gene: 7.

The chain combines TRBV4-3 with TRBJ2-7; TRBD2 matches at 7 bases. The CDR3 is made up of 15 amino acids. The J segment lost 4 bases and the V segment lost 4 bases, leaving 10 bases of the junction unmatched. Germline V gives CDR1 LGHNA, CDR2 YSLEER. The CDR3 nucleotides are TGCGCCAGCAGCCCACGGGCGGGAGTAGGGTACGAGCAGTACTTC. This sequence encodes CASSPRAGVGYEQYF.

V gene TRBV4-1 combines with J gene TRBJ2-1; possibly TRBD2 for D (6 bases). The germline V gene encodes CDR1 MGHRA and CDR2 YSYEKL. The CDR3 spans 15 residues. V was trimmed by 1 base and J by 8 bases, leaving 15 bases between them. The DNA for the CDR3 is TGCGCCAGCAGCCAAGTTGCGGGATATGGGGATGAGCAGTTCTTC. It codes for CASSQVAGYGDEQFF.

J is TRBJ2-3 and V is TRBV5-6; TRBD2 matches 8 bases. Trimming cost V 0 bases and J 2 bases; bases outside gene matches: 11. The CDR3 consists of 18 residues. Germline loops: CDR1 SGHDT, CDR2 YYEEEE. CDR3 sequence: CASSLVSWSGSPTDTQYF. CDR3 DNA: TGTGCCAGCAGCTTGGTTTCATGGAGCGGGAGTCCCACAGATACGCAGTATTTT.

This clone was counted between two and nine times. The chain couples TRBV4-1 to TRBJ1-6, with D tentatively TRBD1 (6 bases). There are 15 residues in the CDR3. Trimming shortened V by 4 bases and J by 7 bases, and 14 bases separated the two germline ends. Germline loops: CDR1 MGHRA, CDR2 YSYEKL. The CDR3 bases are TGCGCCAGCAGCCTCGAACAGGGTAGGAATTCACCCCTCCACTTT. It is translated as CASSLEQGRNSPLHF.

The chain links TRBV18 to TRBJ1-3; D remains unclear. V gave up 4 bases and J gave up 2 bases, with 6 bases separating them. The CDR3 runs 13 residues. The germline CDR1 and CDR2 sequences are KGHSH and LQKENI. The CDR3 spells CASSLRAGNTIYF. CDR3 bases: TGTGCCAGCTCACTCCGAGCTGGAAACACCATATATTTT.

This chain uses TRBV27 with TRBJ1-1, with unresolved D. Trimming took off 3 bases at V and 1 base at J, with 9 bases between the two ends. Germline loops: CDR1 MNHEY, CDR2 SMNVEV (reference sequence). This CDR3 comprises 14 residues. Written as DNA, the CDR3 is TGTGCCAGCAGTTTCTCCGATAGGAACACTGAAGCTTTCTTT. It is translated as CASSFSDRNTEAFF.

The chain employs TRBV5-1 and TRBJ2-2; D remains unclear. This CDR3 spans 15 amino acids. CDR1 and CDR2 (germline): SGHRS, YFSETQ. V lost 0 bases and J lost 0, with 6 bases in between. CDR3 DNA: TGCGCCAGCAGCTTGGACCCTACGAACACCGGGGAGCTGTTTTTT. Its protein product is CASSLDPTNTGELFF.

The chain recombines TRBV9 with TRBJ2-5; the D is unclear. Germline V gives CDR1 SGDLS, CDR2 YYNGEE. The CDR3 has 14 residues. The V gene lost 0 bases and the J gene lost 2 bases, with 8 bases spanning the gap. CDR3 sequence (DNA): TGTGCCAGCAGCGTAGGTAGAGCACAAGAGACCCAGTACTTC. Translated: CASSVGRAQETQYF.

This clone was picked up one time. The V and J genes are TRBV2 and TRBJ1-6, with D possibly being TRBD1 (5 bases). Germline assignment: CDR1 SNHLY and CDR2 FYNNEI. Trimming left V 2 bases short and J 6 bases short, with 11 bases between. CDR3 size: 15 residues. This CDR3 is CASSERQGRNSPLHF. CDR3 sequence (DNA): TGTGCCAGCAGTGAACGGCAGGGCCGTAATTCACCCCTCCACTTT.